Listed here is a single TCR beta chain. Its antigen is not identified. These data originate in a study of beta chain features in type 1 diabetes. The investigators reverse transcribed all of the isolated RNA, so they sequenced expressed TCRB transcripts. The table came from immunoSEQ multiplex PCR; TCRdb's copy has only in-frame clones and leaves some out. The table has around 19,000 clones, about 50% seen once; the top ten hold roughly 0.4%. Study-level points and caveats: PCR, the amplification step, might favor shorter templates, equally in patients and controls.

In germline, CDR1 is GTSNPN, CDR2 SVGIG (reference sequence). The CDR3 is 15 residues long. V lost 1 base and J lost 0, with 13 bases in between. This rearrangement joins TRBV30 to TRBJ2-7; D perhaps matches TRBD1 (6 bases). Sequencing input: stem cell memory CD4+ T cells from blood. The sequence derives from a man between 18 and 29 years old in good health. For the CDR3, the DNA is TGTGCCTGGAGTGAGGGCAGGGGACCCTCCTACGAGCAGTACTTC. Amino acids: CAWSEGRGPSYEQYF.